The sequence of this T cell receptor beta chain was determined in a study of blood T cell repertoires in COVID-19. Study details: Donors in the United States, Italy and Spain gave samples during acute or convalescent COVID-19. PBMCs, B-cell-depleted T cells, or T cells provided the cDNA or gDNA that made up the material.

CDR3 size: 15 residues. V was pared by 4 bases and J by 8 bases, with 10 bases of the junction left unmatched. Germline values: CDR1 SEHNR, CDR2 FQNEAQ (reference sequence). Original processing methods: Estimates of nucleated cell counts were drawn from the amplification of reference gene primers. The repertoire was sequenced with immunoSEQ multiplex PCR; TCRdb's copy has only in-frame clones and lacks some. V, J and clone size reflect that table, while D and trimming were determined from the DNA. The sample has about 110,000 clones, around 84% seen once. This receptor was obtained from a man aged 35-49 years with acute or convalescent COVID-19. The chain uses TRBV7-9 and TRBJ1-5; 8 bases map to TRBD1. The sample taken for sequencing was peripheral blood. In nucleotides, the CDR3 is TGTGCCAGCAGCTCTCCTATCGAGACAGGGGAGCCCCAGCATTTT. It encodes CASSSPIETGEPQHF.